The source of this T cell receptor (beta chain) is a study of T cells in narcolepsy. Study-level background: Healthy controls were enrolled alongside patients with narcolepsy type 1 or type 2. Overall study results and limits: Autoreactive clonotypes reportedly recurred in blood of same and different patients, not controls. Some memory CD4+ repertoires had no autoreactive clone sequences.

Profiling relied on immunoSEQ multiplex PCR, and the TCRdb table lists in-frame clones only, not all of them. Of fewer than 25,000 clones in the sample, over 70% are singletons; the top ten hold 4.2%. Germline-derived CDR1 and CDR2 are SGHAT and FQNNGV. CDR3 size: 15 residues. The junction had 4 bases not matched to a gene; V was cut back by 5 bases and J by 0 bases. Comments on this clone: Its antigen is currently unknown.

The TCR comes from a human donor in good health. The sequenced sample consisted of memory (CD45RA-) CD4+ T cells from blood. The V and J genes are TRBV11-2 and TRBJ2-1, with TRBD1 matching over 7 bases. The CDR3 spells CASSQGESSYNEQFF. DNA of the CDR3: TGTGCCAGCAGCCAGGGGGAGAGCTCCTACAATGAGCAGTTCTTC.